This T cell receptor (beta chain) stems from a study of blood T cell repertoires in COVID-19. This clone was observed a single time. V shed 4 bases, J shed 3 bases, and the junction held 7 bases outside the gene matches. Germline loops: CDR1 LGHNA, CDR2 YSLEER. The CDR3 consists of 16 residues. Repertoires were generated with immunoSEQ multiplex PCR, while TCRdb's copy carries only in-frame clones and drops some. This table has around 190,000 clones, about 80% appearing once. What was sequenced was peripheral blood. The V call is TRBV4-3, the J call TRBJ2-3; 10 bases align to TRBD2. The sequence came from a man aged 55 to 69 with acute or convalescent COVID-19. CDR3 DNA: TGCGCCAGCAGCCGAACGATACTAGCGGGGACAGATACGCAGTATTTT. Translated, it gives CASSRTILAGTDTQYF.